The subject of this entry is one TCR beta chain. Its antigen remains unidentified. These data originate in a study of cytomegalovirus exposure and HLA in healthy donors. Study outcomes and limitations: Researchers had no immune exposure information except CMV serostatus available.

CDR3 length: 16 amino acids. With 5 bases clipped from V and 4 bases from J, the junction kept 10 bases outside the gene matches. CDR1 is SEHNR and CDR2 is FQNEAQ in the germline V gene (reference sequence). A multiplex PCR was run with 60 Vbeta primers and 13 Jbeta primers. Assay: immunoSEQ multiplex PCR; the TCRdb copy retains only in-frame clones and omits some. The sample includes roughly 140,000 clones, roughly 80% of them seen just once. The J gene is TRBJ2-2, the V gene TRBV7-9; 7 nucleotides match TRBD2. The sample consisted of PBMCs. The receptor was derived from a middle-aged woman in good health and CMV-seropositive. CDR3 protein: CASSLSAGVVTGELFF. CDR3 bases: TGTGCCAGCAGCCTTTCGGCGGGAGTGGTCACCGGGGAGCTGTTTTTT. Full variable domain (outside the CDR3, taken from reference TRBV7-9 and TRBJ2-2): DTGVSQNPRHKITKRGQNVTFRCDPISEHNRLYWYRQTLGQGPEFLTYFQNEAQLEKSRLLSDRFSAERPKGSFSTLEIQRTEQGDSAMYLCASSLSAGVVTGELFFGEGSRLTVL.